This TCR beta chain emerged from a study of STAT5B mutations in CD4+ large granular lymphocyte leukemia. Study observations and caveats: No patients shared main leukemic clonotypes, though roughly 27% appeared at low frequency elsewhere. TRBV06-family usage was enriched in top patient clones (8/27) versus controls (2/35).

The survey-level immunoSEQ assay was used. The assay was immunoSEQ multiplex PCR, and TCRdb's table has in-frame clones only and misses some. This sample has 30,000 to 40,000 clones; more than 65% occur once, and the top ten carry roughly 7%. As regards this clone: Antigen unknown.

In germline, CDR1 is LGHNA, CDR2 YNFKEQ. This CDR3 is built from 17 residues. With 0 bases clipped from V and 1 base from J, the junction kept 4 bases outside the gene matches. The rearrangement links TRBV4-2 to TRBJ2-5; 11 nucleotides match TRBD2. This clonotype was sampled from a human donor in good health. The sequenced sample was CD4+ T cells from blood buffy coats. Here the CDR3 DNA reads TGTGCCAGCAGCCAAGACCTTAGCGGGGGGGCCCAAGAGACCCAGTACTTC. Translating it yields CASSQDLSGGAQETQYF.